This T cell receptor (beta chain) was identified during a study of regulatory T cells in long-lasting Graves disease. CDR1 and CDR2 from the germline V gene are GTSNPN and SVGIG (reference sequence). Trimming pared 0 bases from V and 3 bases from J, leaving 6 bases between. The CDR3 is 12 residues long. Sequencing libraries for TCR beta were prepared with iRepertoire HTBI primers and Arm-PCR of CDR3 regions. As processed by the authors: Across all samples, 62 TRBV segments and around 13 TRBJ segments were identified. TCRdb analysed the multiplex PCR reads with MiXCR anew, one entry per CDR3 protein. The V and J calls follow TCRdb's processing rather than the paper's. This table holds 440,000 or so distinct CDR3 sequences, just under 15% found once. This clonotype was seen many times. The antigen is unknown. Study-wide findings and caveats: TRBV28, TRBJ1-2 and TRBJ2-5 emerged as the favored segments in persistent disease. Persistent Graves' patients showed reduced TCR diversity versus newly diagnosed patients.

Indicated time point: newly diagnosed GD, antithyroid drugs for less than 3 months. From PBMCs, RNA was extracted and then used to make the TCR library. This same sample was also taken into another study, of T cells in Graves' hyperthyroidism and ophthalmopathy. That publication notes: The HTBI primer set served for first-round RT-PCR of the TCR CDR3.

V gene TRBV30 combines with J gene TRBJ2-7; D is ambiguous. This TCR was recovered from a woman in her 30s with Graves disease. This sample comprised peripheral blood mononuclear cells (PBMCs), obtained at new diagnosis, from a patient treated with antithyroid drugs. The CDR3 spells CAWSVLLYEQYF. CDR3 nucleotide sequence: TGTGCCTGGAGTGTCCTTCTCTACGAGCAGTACTTC.